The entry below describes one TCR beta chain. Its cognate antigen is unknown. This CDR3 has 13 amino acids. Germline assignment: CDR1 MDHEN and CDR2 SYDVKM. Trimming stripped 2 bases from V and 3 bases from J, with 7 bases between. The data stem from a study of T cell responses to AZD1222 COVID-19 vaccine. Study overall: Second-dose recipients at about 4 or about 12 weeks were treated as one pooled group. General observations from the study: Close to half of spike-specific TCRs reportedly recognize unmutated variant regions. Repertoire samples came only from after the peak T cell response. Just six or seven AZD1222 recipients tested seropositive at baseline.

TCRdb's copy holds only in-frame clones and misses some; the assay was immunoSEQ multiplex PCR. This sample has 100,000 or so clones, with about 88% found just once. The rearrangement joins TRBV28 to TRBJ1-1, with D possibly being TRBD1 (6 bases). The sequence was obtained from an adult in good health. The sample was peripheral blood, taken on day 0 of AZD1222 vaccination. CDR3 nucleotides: TGTGCCAGCAGTTTACAGGGGCACACTGAAGCTTTCTTT. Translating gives CASSLQGHTEAFF.